Following are 13 T cell receptor beta chains from one sample sequenced in a study of metastatic and nonmetastatic thyroid tumors. Thyroid surgery was performed in patients who had received no treatment beforehand. Using MiXCR, TCRdb reanalyzed the PCR reads. Found here are 45,000 to 60,000 clones, 17% of them singletons; the top ten hold about 2.7%. Specimen: blood. These receptors were collected from a female donor with papillary thyroid cancer or a benign thyroid nodule (not recorded which). Some clones in this sample may be carry-over from other donors' samples.

This chain joins TRBV6-2 or TRBV6-3 and TRBJ2-7; D uncertain. The V gene's germline CDR1 is MNHEY and CDR2 SVGEGT. V was trimmed by 2 bases and J by 0 bases, leaving 17 bases between them. This CDR3 contains 17 residues. The CDR3 DNA is TGTGCCAGCAGTTACGGTCGGTACAAGGAAAGCTCCTACGAGCAGTACTTC. Protein: CASSYGRYKESSYEQYF.

This chain joins TRBV27 and TRBJ2-7, with D possibly matching TRBD2 (5 bases). Trimming shortened V by 2 bases and J by 3 bases, and 11 bases separated the two germline ends. The CDR3 runs to 14 residues. Germline values: CDR1 MNHEY, CDR2 SMNVEV (reference sequence). CDR3 in DNA: TGTGCCAGCAGTTTAGTAGCGTGTGGCTACGAGCAGTACTTC. Its protein is CASSLVACGYEQYF.

Regarding this clone: Germline is not matched at one junction end, which may reflect a read error. The chain links TRBV11-2 to TRBJ2-3; the D is unclear. The germline V gene has CDR1 SGHAT and CDR2 FQNNGV. The CDR3 consists of 14 residues. The CDR3 reads CASSLDFATHTQYF. DNA for the CDR3: TGTGCCAGCAGCTTAGATTTCGCCACACATACACAGTATTTT.

This clone has at least ten counts. The genes are TRBV9 and TRBJ2-1; D perhaps matches TRBD1 (5 bases). Germline values: CDR1 SGDLS, CDR2 YYNGEE. Trimming removed 3 bases from V and 0 bases from J, with 16 bases in between. The length of the CDR3 is 17 residues. In DNA form, the CDR3 reads TGTGCCAGCAGCGAGGCCCAGGGCCCTAGCTCCTACAATGAGCAGTTCTTC. It is translated as CASSEAQGPSSYNEQFF.

A few counts support this clone. One end of the junction does not line up with germline, which may come from a read error. The chain employs TRBV6-1 and TRBJ2-7; no reliable D call. Germline V lookup: CDR1 MNHNS, CDR2 SASEGT. CDR3 length: 13 amino acids. Here the CDR3 DNA reads TGTGCCAGCATTGAAGTAACACGGCGGGAGCAGTACTTC. This codes for CASIEVTRREQYF.

Concerning this clone: No conserved phenylalanine or tryptophan ends this CDR3, so it is likely a read error. J is TRBJ2-5 and V is TRBV20-1; D is possibly TRBD1 (6 bases). Germline CDR1 DFQATT, CDR2 SNEGSKA (reference sequence). The CDR3 has 11 residues. V was cut by 5 bases and J by 10 bases, with 14 bases left in between. CDR3 in DNA: TGCAGTGCTTGGGACAACGACTACCAGTACTTA. Translating it yields CSAWDNDYQYL.

This clone was seen only a few times. The chain joins TRBV6-1 to TRBJ1-1; no clear D. The CDR3 spans 14 residues. Germline V gene lookup returns CDR1 MNHNS and CDR2 SASEGT. The V end was cut by 5 bases, the J end by 1 base, with 11 bases between. As DNA, the CDR3 is TGTGCCAGCAGTCGGGAGATGTGGAACACTGAAGCTTTCTTT. Translating it yields CASSREMWNTEAFF.

This clone occurred many times. This rearrangement joins TRBV28 to TRBJ2-3; 7 nucleotides match TRBD2. Germline CDR1 is MDHEN and CDR2 is SYDVKM. The CDR3 loop spans 17 amino acids. The trim removed 4 bases at V and 4 bases at J, leaving 14 bases unmatched. The CDR3 loop is CASSWLVGGRIADTQYF. For the CDR3, the DNA is TGTGCCAGCAGTTGGCTGGTCGGCGGGAGAATCGCAGATACGCAGTATTTT.

With regard to this clone: Sequence at one end of the junction differs from germline and may be a read error. The chain recombines TRBV7-8 with TRBJ2-3; D is possibly TRBD2 (7 bases). The germline gives CDR1 SGHVS, CDR2 FQNEAQ. The CDR3 length is 15 residues. CDR3 loop: CASILGGGYTDTQYF. The CDR3 DNA reads as TGTGCCAGCATCTTAGGCGGGGGCTACACAGATACGCAGTATTTT.

J is TRBJ2-7 and V is TRBV28, with TRBD2 identical over 9 bases. This CDR3 has 14 residues. Per the germline V gene, CDR1 is MDHEN and CDR2 is SYDVKM. The CDR3 coding sequence is TGTGCAAGTGGGGTGATAGCGGGAGTAATAGAGCAGTACTTC. Translating it yields CASGVIAGVIEQYF.

This clone appeared many times. This sequence joins TRBV18 and TRBJ1-1; a possible D gene is TRBD1 (5 bases). The V gene's germline CDR1 is KGHSH and CDR2 LQKENI. The CDR3 sequence is 17 residues long. V was clipped by 0 bases and J by 0 bases, with 14 bases between them. The CDR3 spells CASSPPTFGGVNTEAFF. CDR3 DNA: TGTGCCAGCTCACCACCGACCTTTGGGGGGGTGAACACTGAAGCTTTCTTT.

The chain joins TRBV28 to TRBJ2-5, with 11 bases lining up with TRBD2. Per germline, CDR1 MDHEN and CDR2 SYDVKM. CDR3 length equals 16 residues. The junction had 11 bases not matched to a gene; V was cut back by 6 bases and J by 5 bases. Here the CDR3 reads CASSNISGRGGETQYF. Here the CDR3 DNA reads TGTGCCAGCAGCAATATTAGCGGGAGGGGCGGGGAGACCCAGTACTTC.

There are many counts of this clone. The V gene is TRBV11-2, the J gene TRBJ1-4; D is unclear. CDR1 and CDR2 (germline): SGHAT, FQNNGV. V was cut by 6 bases and J by 7 bases, with 15 bases left in between. This CDR3 spans 14 amino acids. For the CDR3, the DNA is TGTGCCAGCAGTAGAGGGTTACGTCCTGAAAAACTGTTTTTT. Translating gives CASSRGLRPEKLFF.